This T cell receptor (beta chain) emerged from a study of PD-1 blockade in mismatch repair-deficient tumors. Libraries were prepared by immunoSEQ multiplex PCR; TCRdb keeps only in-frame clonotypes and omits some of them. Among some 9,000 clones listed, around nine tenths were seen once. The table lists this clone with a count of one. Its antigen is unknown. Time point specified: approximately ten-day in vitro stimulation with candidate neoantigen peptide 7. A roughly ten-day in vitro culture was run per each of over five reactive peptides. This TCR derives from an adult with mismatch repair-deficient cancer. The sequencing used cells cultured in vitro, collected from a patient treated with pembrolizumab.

CDR3 residues: CASSQTTGRSTYEQYF. In DNA form, the CDR3 reads TGCGCCAGCAGCCAAACGACAGGCCGATCAACCTACGAGCAGTACTTC. The J gene is TRBJ2-7, the V gene TRBV5-1; D possibly corresponds to TRBD1 (6 bases). The CDR3 length is 16 residues. The germline V and J ends were trimmed by 4 bases and 2 bases, with 19 bases remaining between them. Germline CDR1 is SGHRS and CDR2 is YFSETQ.